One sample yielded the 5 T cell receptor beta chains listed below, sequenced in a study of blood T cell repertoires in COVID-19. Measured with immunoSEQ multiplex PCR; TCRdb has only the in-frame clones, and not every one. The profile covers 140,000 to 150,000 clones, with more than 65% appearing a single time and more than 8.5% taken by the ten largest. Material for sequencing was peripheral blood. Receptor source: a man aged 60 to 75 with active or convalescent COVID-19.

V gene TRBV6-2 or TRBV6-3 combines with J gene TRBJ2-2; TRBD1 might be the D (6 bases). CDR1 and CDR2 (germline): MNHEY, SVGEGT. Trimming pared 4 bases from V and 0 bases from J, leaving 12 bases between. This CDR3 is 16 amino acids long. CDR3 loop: CASSSRDTTNTGELFF. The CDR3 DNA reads TGTGCCAGCAGTTCCCGGGACACCACGAACACCGGGGAGCTGTTTTTT.

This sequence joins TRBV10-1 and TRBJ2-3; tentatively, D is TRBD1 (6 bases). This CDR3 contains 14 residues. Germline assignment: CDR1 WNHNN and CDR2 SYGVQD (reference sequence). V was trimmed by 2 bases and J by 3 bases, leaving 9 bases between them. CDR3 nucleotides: TGCGCCAGCAGTGAGCGAGGGGGTACAGATACGCAGTATTTT. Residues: CASSERGGTDTQYF.

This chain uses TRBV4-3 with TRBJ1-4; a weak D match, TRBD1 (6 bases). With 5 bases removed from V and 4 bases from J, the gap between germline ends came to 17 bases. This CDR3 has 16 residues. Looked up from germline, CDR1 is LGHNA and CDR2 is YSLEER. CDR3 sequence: CASSVGRGRGNEKLFF. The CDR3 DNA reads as TGCGCCAGCAGCGTAGGGCGAGGCAGGGGTAATGAAAAACTGTTTTTT.

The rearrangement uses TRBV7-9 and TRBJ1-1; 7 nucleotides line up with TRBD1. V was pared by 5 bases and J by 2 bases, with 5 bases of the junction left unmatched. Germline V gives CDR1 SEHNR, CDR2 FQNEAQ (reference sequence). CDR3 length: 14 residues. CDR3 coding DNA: TGTGCCAGCAGCCTCCAGGGGGGCAACACTGAAGCTTTCTTT. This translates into CASSLQGGNTEAFF.

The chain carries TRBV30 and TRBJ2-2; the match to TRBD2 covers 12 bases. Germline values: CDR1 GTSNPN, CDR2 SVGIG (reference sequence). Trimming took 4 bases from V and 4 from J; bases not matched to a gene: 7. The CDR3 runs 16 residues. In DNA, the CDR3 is TGTGCCTGGAAACCCCCTAGCGGGGGGGTCACCGGGGAGCTGTTTTTT. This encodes CAWKPPSGGVTGELFF. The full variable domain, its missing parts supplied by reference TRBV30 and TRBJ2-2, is SQTIHQWPATLVQPVGSPLSLECTVEGTSNPNLYWYRQAAGRGLQLLFYSVGIGQISSEVPQNLSASRPQDRQFILSSKKLLLSDSGFYLCAWKPPSGGVTGELFFGEGSRLTVL.